The 13 T cell receptor beta chains given below trace back to one sample, sequenced in a study of shared clonotypes between healthy human individuals. Libraries were prepared by immunoSEQ multiplex PCR; TCRdb keeps only in-frame clonotypes and omits some of them. The data contain about 1 million clones, under 80% of them singletons. The sequenced material came from memory CD4+ T cells sorted from blood. The subset was: CD45RA-negative fraction. These receptors were obtained from a man younger than 30 in good health.

The V and J genes are TRBV7-9 and TRBJ1-5; D not certain. V was trimmed by 5 bases and J by 9 bases, leaving 17 bases between them. This CDR3 is 14 amino acids long. Germline CDR1 reads SEHNR; CDR2 reads FQNEAQ (reference sequence). CDR3 nucleotide sequence: TGTGCCAGCAGCGAGGACTTACCAGGATGGCCCCAGCATTTT. Its protein product is CASSEDLPGWPQHF.

This clone occurred a few times. The chain combines TRBV2 with TRBJ1-2; perhaps TRBD1 as D (5 bases). Germline CDR1 SNHLY, CDR2 FYNNEI. The germline V and J ends were trimmed by 1 base and 8 bases, with 11 bases remaining between them. CDR3 length: 13 amino acids. CDR3 amino acids: CASSEDIRDGYTF. CDR3 coding DNA: TGTGCCAGCAGTGAAGATATAAGGGACGGCTACACCTTC.

The chain employs TRBV19 and TRBJ1-1, with D maybe TRBD1 (6 bases). Germline CDR1 and CDR2: LNHDA and SQIVND (reference sequence). Trimming stripped 9 bases from V and 5 bases from J, with 22 bases between. CDR3 length: 15 amino acids. In nucleotides, the CDR3 is TGTGCCAGCCAAACACTCTCCGGGGGCAATACTGAAGCTTTCTTT. Translating it yields CASQTLSGGNTEAFF.

The chain employs TRBV29-1 and TRBJ1-2; D is ambiguous. CDR3 length: 12 residues. Trimming took 0 bases from V and 6 from J, leaving 8 bases between them. The germline gives CDR1 SQVTM, CDR2 ANQGSEA. This CDR3 is CSVEDRADGYTF. As DNA, the CDR3 is TGCAGCGTTGAAGATCGCGCGGATGGCTACACCTTC.

The chain carries TRBV2 and TRBJ1-5; TRBD1 agrees at 9 bases. V was pared by 4 bases and J by 6 bases, with 4 bases of the junction left unmatched. This CDR3 is built from 14 residues. Germline V lookup: CDR1 SNHLY, CDR2 FYNNEI. CDR3 sequence (DNA): TGTGCCAGCAGTGGGGACAGGGTTGGTCAGCCCCAGCATTTT. The encoded protein is CASSGDRVGQPQHF. The whole variable domain, remainder taken from reference TRBV2 and TRBJ1-5, is EPEVTQTPSHQVTQMGQEVILRCVPISNHLYFYWYRQILGQKVEFLVSFYNNEISEKSEIFDDQFSVERPDGSNFTLKIRSTKLEDSAMYFCASSGDRVGQPQHFGDGTRLSIL.

This chain links TRBV10-3 with TRBJ2-1, with 11 bases lining up with TRBD2. V lost 10 bases and J lost 6; bases outside the gene matches: 11. Looked up from germline, CDR1 is ENHRY and CDR2 is SYGVKD. The CDR3 runs to 15 residues. CDR3 coding DNA: TGTGCCACGGGACTAGCGGAGGGCGGGGGCAATGAGCAGTTCTTC. Translated: CATGLAEGGGNEQFF.

J is TRBJ1-2 and V is TRBV5-1, with D perhaps matching TRBD1 (6 bases). CDR3 length: 15 amino acids. Germline lookup yields CDR1 SGHRS and CDR2 YFSETQ. Trimming removed 4 bases from V and 6 bases from J, with 19 bases in between. The CDR3 reads CASSQQDSPRDGYTF. The CDR3 DNA sequence: TGCGCCAGCAGCCAACAGGACAGCCCCAGGGATGGCTACACCTTC.

This chain joins TRBV7-6 and TRBJ1-1; D not certain. CDR1 is SGHVS and CDR2 is FNYEAQ in the germline V gene. The CDR3 has 15 residues. The V and J ends lost 1 base and 5 bases respectively, with 14 bases between them. Here the CDR3 reads CASSLGKQYGTEAFF. The CDR3 DNA reads TGTGCCAGCAGCTTAGGTAAACAATATGGGACTGAAGCTTTCTTT.

The gene calls are TRBV11-2 and TRBJ1-3; no clear D. Germline V gene data show CDR1 as SGHAT and CDR2 as FQNNGV. CDR3 size: 14 residues. V was pared by 5 bases and J by 1 base, with 9 bases between. CDR3 sequence (DNA): TGTGCCAGCAGCCCCCTCGGTTCTGGAAACACCATATATTTT. This translates into CASSPLGSGNTIYF.

Note on this clone: Other nucleotide sequences in the sample specify the same CDR3. The rearrangement links TRBV4-3 to TRBJ2-5, with D unclear. Looked up from germline, CDR1 is LGHNA and CDR2 is YSLEER. The V gene lost 1 base and the J gene lost 4 bases, with 7 bases spanning the gap. This CDR3 comprises 13 residues. CDR3 region: CASSQGWGETQYF. DNA for the CDR3: TGCGCCAGCAGCCAAGGCTGGGGAGAGACCCAGTACTTC.

Note on this clone: This specimen includes other DNA sequences encoding the same CDR3. The chain uses TRBV7-2 and TRBJ1-4; D gene unclear. Per germline, CDR1 SGHTA and CDR2 FQGNSA. The CDR3 contains 15 residues. Trimming cost V 0 bases and J 3 bases, with 8 bases left between them. CDR3 DNA: TGTGCCAGCAGCTTAGCGCTAGGCGCTAATGAAAAACTGTTTTTT. Amino acid sequence: CASSLALGANEKLFF.

The V and J genes are TRBV2 and TRBJ2-3; D gene unclear. The CDR3 extends over 12 amino acids. V lost 5 bases to trimming and J lost 3 bases, with 6 bases between them. Germline loops: CDR1 SNHLY, CDR2 FYNNEI. CDR3 sequence reads: CASSKETDTQYF. In DNA form, the CDR3 reads TGTGCCAGCAGTAAGGAAACAGATACGCAGTATTTT.

V gene TRBV7-2 combines with J gene TRBJ1-2, with 9 bases identical to TRBD1. The V gene end was trimmed by 1 base and the J gene end by 6 bases; junction bases not matched to a gene: 12. The CDR3 spans 17 residues. Germline loops: CDR1 SGHTA, CDR2 FQGNSA. The CDR3 nucleotides are TGTGCCAGCAGCTTAGGGGGGACAGGGAGTATGACGAATGGCTACACCTTC. It yields the protein CASSLGGTGSMTNGYTF. Full variable domain (rest looked up from reference TRBV7-2 and TRBJ1-2): GAGVSQSPSNKVTEKGKDVELRCDPISGHTALYWYRQSLGQGLEFLIYFQGNSAPDKSGLPSDRFSAERTGGSVSTLTIQRTQQEDSAVYLCASSLGGTGSMTNGYTFGSGTRLTVV.